Below, one T cell receptor (beta chain) is given with its context. The antigen remains unidentified. V lost 5 bases, J lost 3 bases, and 8 bases lay in between. CDR1 and CDR2 from the germline V gene are DFQATT and SNEGSKA (reference sequence). The CDR3 has 11 residues. The entry originates in a study of early T cells in non-severe SARS-CoV-2 infection. For the study at large: The sequenced material was bulk RNA from unsorted whole blood, and its chains were unpaired.

Individual cDNA molecules were tagged with unique molecular identifiers, the study reported. TCRdb re-derived calls from the 5' RACE reads in MiXCR, one entry per CDR3 protein. The table lists approximately 97,000 distinct CDR3 sequences, 9.5% to 11% of them singletons, with around 4.3% in the top ten. Study findings and constraints: Comparison of clonotypes with VDJdb favored anti-spike CD8 responses while missing private and CD4 specificities.

The source material was whole blood, sampled at baseline. The chain combines TRBV20-1 with TRBJ2-7; D remains unclear. The sequence was obtained from an adult who was a healthcare worker with PCR-confirmed SARS-CoV-2 infection or an uninfected control (not recorded which). The CDR3 spells CSAVTHYEQYF. The CDR3 DNA sequence: TGCAGTGCTGTCACGCACTACGAGCAGTACTTC.